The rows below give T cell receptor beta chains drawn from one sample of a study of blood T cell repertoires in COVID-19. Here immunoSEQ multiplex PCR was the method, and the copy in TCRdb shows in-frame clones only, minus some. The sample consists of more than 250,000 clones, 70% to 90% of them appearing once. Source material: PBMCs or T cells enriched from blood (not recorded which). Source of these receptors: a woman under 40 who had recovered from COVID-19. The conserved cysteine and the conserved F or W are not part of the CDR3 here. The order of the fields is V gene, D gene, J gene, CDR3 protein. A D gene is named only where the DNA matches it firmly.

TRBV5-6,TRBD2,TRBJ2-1,ASSLLASGGSYNEQF
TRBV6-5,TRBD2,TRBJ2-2,ASPREGWTGELF
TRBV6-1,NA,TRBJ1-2,ASSEKGLDYGYT
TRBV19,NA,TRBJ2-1,ASSIRRKVNEQF
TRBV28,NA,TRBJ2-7,ASSLETGREQY
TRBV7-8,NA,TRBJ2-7,ASSPGPTGYEQY
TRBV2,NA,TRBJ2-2,ASIGSPNTGELF
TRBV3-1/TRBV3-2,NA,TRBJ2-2,ASSQDTRIAGELF
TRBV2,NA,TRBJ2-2,ASSKDSPPGELF
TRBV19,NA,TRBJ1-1,ASSIDGGGNTEAF
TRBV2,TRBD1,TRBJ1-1,ASRGDRGTEAF
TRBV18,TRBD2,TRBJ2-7,ASSPQGLAAPYEQY
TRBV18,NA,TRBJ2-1,ASSPNRASSYNEQF
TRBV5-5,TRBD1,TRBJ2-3,ASSLVTGTGITDTQY
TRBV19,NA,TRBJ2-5,ASSTSETQY
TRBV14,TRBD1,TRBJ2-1,ASSHLDRGRHEQF
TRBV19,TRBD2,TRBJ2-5,ASSIMVSGGMETQY
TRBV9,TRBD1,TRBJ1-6,ASSSEGGQALNSLH
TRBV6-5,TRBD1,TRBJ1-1,ASSSQGTTEAF
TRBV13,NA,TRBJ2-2,ASSFISSANTGELF
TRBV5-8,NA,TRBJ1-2,ASSLRGLYGYT
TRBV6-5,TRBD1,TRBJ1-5,ASSVGGGDQPQH
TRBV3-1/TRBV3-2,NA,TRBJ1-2,ASSPDAVGRYT
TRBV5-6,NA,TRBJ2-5,ASSLVRLQQETQY